This T cell receptor (beta chain) was identified during a study of T cell responses to AZD1222 COVID-19 vaccine. Generated by immunoSEQ multiplex PCR, the TCRdb table keeps only in-frame clones and is missing some. Among approximately 140,000 clones listed, about nine tenths were seen once. CDR1 and CDR2 (germline): MNHEY, SVGAGI. Trimming removed 4 bases from V and 5 bases from J, with 12 bases in between. The CDR3 is 14 residues long. V usage is TRBV6-5 and J usage is TRBJ1-5; D perhaps matches TRBD1 (6 bases). This sequence was found in an adult who received the AZD1222 COVID-19 vaccine. The sequencing used peripheral blood, collected 28 days after the second AZD1222 dose. The CDR3 bases are TGTGCCAGCAGTTTTAACAGGGAAGATCAGCCCCAGCATTTT. Translated: CASSFNREDQPQHF.